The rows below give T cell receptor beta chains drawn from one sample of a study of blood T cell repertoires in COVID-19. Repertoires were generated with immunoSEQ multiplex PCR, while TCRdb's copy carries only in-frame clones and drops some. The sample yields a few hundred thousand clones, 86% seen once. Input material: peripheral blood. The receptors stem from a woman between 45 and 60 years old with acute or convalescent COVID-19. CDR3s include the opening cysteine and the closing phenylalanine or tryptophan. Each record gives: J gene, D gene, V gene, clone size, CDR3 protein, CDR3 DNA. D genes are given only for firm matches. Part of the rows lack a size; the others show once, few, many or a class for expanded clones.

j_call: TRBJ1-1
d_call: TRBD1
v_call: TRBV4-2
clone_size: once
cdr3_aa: CASSEAGTGGTEAFF
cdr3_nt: TGTGCCAGCAGCGAAGCGGGGACAGGGGGCACTGAAGCTTTCTTT

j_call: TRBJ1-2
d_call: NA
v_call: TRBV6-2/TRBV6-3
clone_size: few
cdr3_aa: CASSLPGGIYGYTF
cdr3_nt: TGTGCCAGCAGTTTACCCGGGGGGATCTATGGCTACACCTTC

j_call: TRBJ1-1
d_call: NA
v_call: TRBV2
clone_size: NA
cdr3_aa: CASISDMNTEAFF
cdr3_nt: TGTGCCAGCATTAGCGATATGAACACTGAAGCTTTCTTT

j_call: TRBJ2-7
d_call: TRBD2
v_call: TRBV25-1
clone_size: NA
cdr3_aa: CASSESGLLSYEQYF
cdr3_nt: TGTGCCAGCAGTGAGTCGGGACTACTATCCTACGAGCAGTACTTC

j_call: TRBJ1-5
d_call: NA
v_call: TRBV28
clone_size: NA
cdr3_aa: CASSSQGIPSNQPQHF
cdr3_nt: TGTGCCAGCAGTTCACAGGGTATCCCCAGCAATCAGCCCCAGCATTTT

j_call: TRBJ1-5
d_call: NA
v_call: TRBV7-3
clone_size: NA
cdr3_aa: CASSLKGRSNQPQHF
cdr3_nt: TGTGCCAGCAGCTTAAAGGGGAGGAGCAATCAGCCCCAGCATTTT

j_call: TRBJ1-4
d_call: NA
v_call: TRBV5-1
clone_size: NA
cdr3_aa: CASSLARGNEKLFF
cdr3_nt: TGCGCCAGCAGCTTGGCGAGAGGTAATGAAAAACTGTTTTTT

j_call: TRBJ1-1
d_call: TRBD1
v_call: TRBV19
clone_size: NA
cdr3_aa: CASRLGQANTEAFF
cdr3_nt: TGTGCCAGTAGACTGGGACAGGCGAACACTGAAGCTTTCTTT

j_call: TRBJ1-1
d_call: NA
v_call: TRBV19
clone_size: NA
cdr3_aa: CASSIGPAKVMNTEAFF
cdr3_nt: TGTGCCAGTAGTATAGGTCCAGCGAAAGTCATGAACACTGAAGCTTTCTTT

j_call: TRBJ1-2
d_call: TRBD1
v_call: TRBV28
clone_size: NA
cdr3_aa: CASRVTGFDGYTF
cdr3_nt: TGTGCCAGCAGGGTGACAGGGTTCGACGGCTACACCTTC

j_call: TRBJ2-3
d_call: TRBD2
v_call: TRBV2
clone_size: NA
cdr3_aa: CASSATDSAGVDTQYF
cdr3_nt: TGTGCCAGCAGTGCGACTGACAGCGCGGGGGTAGATACGCAGTATTTT

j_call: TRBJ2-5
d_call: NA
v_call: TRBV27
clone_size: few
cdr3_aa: CASVRQLAGRQETQYF
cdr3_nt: TGTGCCAGCGTTCGTCAACTGGCAGGGCGCCAAGAGACCCAGTACTTC

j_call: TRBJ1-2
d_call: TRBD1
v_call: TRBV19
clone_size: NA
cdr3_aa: CASSKSDRGPDYGYTF
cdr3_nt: TGTGCCAGTAGTAAGTCGGACAGGGGGCCTGACTATGGCTACACCTTC

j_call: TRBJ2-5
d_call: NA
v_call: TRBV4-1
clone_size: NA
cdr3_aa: CASSQNPVRAAQETQYF
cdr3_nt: TGCGCCAGCAGCCAAAATCCGGTTCGAGCGGCCCAAGAGACCCAGTACTTC

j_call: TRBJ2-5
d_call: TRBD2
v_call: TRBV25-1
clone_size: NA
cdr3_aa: CASSPPGGAQETQYF
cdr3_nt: TGTGCCAGCAGTCCTCCGGGGGGGGCACAAGAGACCCAGTACTTC

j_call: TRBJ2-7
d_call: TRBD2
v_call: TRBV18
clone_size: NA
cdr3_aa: CASSPRSSGAGGEQYF
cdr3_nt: TGTGCCAGCTCACCAAGGTCCAGCGGGGCAGGTGGCGAGCAGTACTTC

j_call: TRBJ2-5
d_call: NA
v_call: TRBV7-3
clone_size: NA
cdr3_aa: CASSLTGGQETQYF
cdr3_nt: TGTGCCAGCAGCTTAACGGGGGGCCAAGAGACCCAGTACTTC

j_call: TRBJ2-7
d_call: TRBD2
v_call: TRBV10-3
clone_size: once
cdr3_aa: CAISESGRGGDEQYF
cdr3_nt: TGTGCCATCAGTGAGTCTGGGAGGGGTGGCGACGAGCAGTACTTC

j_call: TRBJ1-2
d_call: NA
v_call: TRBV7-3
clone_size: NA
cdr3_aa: CASSPRAGSNYGYTF
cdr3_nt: TGTGCCAGCAGCCCCCGGGCAGGGTCAAACTATGGCTACACCTTC

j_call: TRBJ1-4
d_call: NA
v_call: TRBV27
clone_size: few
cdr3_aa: CASSPRATNEKLFF
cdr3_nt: TGTGCCAGCAGTCCCAGGGCAACTAATGAAAAACTGTTTTTT

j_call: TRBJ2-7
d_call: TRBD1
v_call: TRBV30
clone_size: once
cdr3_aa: CAWSGTGGGHEQYF
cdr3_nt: TGTGCCTGGAGTGGGACAGGGGGCGGCCACGAGCAGTACTTC

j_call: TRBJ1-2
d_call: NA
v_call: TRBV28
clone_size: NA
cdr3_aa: CASSLTLVLGAGGYTF
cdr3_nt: TGTGCCAGCAGTTTAACCCTTGTGTTAGGGGCCGGTGGCTACACCTTC

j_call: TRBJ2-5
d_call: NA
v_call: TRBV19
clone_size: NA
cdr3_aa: CASSIGQLQETQYF
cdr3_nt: TGTGCCAGTAGTATAGGACAGCTCCAAGAGACCCAGTACTTC

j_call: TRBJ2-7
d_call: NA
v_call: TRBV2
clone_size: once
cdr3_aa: CASSEKWAGHEQYF
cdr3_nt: TGTGCCAGCAGTGAAAAATGGGCAGGCCACGAGCAGTACTTC

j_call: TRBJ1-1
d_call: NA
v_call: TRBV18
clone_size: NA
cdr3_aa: CAAALGANTEAFF
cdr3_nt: TGTGCCGCGGCTTTAGGAGCGAACACTGAAGCTTTCTTT

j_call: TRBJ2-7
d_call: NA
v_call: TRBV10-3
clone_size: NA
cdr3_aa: CAISVVESSYEQYF
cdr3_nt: TGTGCCATCAGTGTGGTGGAGTCGTCCTACGAGCAGTACTTC

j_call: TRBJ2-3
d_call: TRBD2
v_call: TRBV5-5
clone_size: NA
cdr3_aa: CASSPGTSGRDTQYF
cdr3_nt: TGTGCCAGCAGCCCCGGGACTAGCGGGAGAGATACGCAGTATTTT

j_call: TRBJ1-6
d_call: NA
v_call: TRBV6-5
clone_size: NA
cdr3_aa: CASSYRQENSPLHF
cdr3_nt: TGTGCCAGCAGTTACAGACAGGAAAATTCACCCCTCCACTTT

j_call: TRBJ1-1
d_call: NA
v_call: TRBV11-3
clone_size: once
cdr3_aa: CASSSQGIETEAFF
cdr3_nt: TGTGCCAGCAGCTCCCAGGGGATAGAGACTGAAGCTTTCTTT

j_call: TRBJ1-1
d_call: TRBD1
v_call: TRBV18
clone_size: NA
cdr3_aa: CASSAGGMNTEAFF
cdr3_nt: TGTGCCAGCTCAGCAGGGGGGATGAACACTGAAGCTTTCTTT

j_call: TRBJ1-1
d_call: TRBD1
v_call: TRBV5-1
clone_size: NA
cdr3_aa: CASSQTGLNTEAFF
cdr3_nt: TGCGCCAGCAGCCAGACAGGGTTGAACACTGAAGCTTTCTTT

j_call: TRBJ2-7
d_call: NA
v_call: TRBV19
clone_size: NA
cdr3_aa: CASSRTDTYEQYF
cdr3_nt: TGTGCCAGTAGTAGGACAGATACCTACGAGCAGTACTTC

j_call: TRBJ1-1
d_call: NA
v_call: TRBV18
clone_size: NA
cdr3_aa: CASSPHGTHTEAFF
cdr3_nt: TGTGCCAGCTCACCGCACGGGACACACACTGAAGCTTTCTTT

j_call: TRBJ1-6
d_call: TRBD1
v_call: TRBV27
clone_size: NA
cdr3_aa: CASSRSSPGGSNSPLHF
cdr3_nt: TGTGCCAGCAGTCGTTCGTCCCCAGGGGGTAGTAATTCACCCCTCCACTTT

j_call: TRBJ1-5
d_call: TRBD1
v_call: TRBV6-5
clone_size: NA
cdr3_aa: CASSTRTGAGQPQHF
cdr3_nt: TGTGCCAGCAGTACTCGAACAGGGGCGGGTCAGCCCCAGCATTTT

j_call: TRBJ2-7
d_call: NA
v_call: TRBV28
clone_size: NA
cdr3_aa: CASKGSETGEQYF
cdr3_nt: TGTGCCAGCAAGGGGTCGGAGACCGGCGAGCAGTACTTC

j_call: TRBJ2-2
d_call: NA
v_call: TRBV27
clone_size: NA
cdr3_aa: CASSFWASNTGELFF
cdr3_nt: TGTGCCAGCAGTTTTTGGGCCTCGAACACCGGGGAGCTGTTTTTT

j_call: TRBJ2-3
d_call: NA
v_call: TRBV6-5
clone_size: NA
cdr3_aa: CASSQTYGTDTQYF
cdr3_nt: TGTGCCAGCAGTCAAACTTACGGCACAGATACGCAGTATTTT

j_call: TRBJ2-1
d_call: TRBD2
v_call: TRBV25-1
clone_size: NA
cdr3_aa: CASSELGLAGVNEQFF
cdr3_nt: TGTGCCAGCAGTGAACTCGGACTAGCGGGAGTTAATGAGCAGTTCTTC